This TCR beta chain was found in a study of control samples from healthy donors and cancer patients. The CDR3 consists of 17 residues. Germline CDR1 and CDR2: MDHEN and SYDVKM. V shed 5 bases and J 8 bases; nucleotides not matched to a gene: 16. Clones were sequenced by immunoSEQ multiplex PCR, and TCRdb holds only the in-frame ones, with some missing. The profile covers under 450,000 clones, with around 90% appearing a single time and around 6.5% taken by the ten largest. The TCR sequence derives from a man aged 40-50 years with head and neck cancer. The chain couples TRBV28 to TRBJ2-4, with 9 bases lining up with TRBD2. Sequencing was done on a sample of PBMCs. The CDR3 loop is CASSPAPLGLAGDIQYF. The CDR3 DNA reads TGTGCCAGCAGTCCCGCTCCTCTGGGACTAGCAGGGGACATTCAGTACTTC.